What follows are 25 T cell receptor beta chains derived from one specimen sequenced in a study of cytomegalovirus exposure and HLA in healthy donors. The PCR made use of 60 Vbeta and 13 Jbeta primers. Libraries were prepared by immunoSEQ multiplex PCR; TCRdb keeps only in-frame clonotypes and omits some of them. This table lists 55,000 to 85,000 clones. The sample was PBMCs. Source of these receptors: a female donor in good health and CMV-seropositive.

The CDR3 DNA reads TGCGCCAGCAGCTTGGCCCCGGGAATACCCTACGAGCAGTACTTC. Protein product: CASSLAPGIPYEQYF. The rearrangement joins TRBV5-1 to TRBJ2-7, with a possible D match to TRBD2 (5 bases). Germline CDR1 reads SGHRS; CDR2 reads YFSETQ. The V and J ends lost 0 bases and 2 bases respectively, with 12 bases between them. The CDR3 covers 15 residues.

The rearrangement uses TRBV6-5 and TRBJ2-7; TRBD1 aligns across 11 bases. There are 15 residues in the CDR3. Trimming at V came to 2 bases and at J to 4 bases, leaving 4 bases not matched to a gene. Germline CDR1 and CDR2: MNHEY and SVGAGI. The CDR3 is CASSYGGQGVYEQYF. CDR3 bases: TGTGCCAGCAGTTACGGGGGACAGGGGGTTTACGAGCAGTACTTC.

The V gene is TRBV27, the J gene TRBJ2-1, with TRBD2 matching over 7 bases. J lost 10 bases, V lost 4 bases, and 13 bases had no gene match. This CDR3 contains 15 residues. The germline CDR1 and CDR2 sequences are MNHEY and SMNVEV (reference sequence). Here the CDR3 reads CASSSHDSRGGEQFF. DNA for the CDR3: TGTGCCAGCAGTTCCCACGATTCTCGGGGAGGGGAGCAGTTCTTC.

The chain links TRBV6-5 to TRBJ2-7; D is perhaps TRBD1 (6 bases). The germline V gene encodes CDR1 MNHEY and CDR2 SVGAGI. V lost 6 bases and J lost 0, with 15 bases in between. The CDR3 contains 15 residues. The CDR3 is CASRPQGLNSYEQYF. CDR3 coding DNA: TGTGCCAGCAGACCACAGGGCTTGAACTCCTACGAGCAGTACTTC.

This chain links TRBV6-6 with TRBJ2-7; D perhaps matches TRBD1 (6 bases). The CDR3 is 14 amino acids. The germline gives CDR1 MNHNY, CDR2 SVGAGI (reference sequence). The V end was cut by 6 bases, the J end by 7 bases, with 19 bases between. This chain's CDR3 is CASSYNPGEWEQYF. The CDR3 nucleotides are TGTGCCAGCAGCTATAACCCAGGGGAATGGGAGCAGTACTTC.

In nucleotides, the CDR3 is TGTGCCAGTAGTACAATAGGAGGGGAGGTGAACACTGAAGCTTTCTTT. This encodes CASSTIGGEVNTEAFF. The chain carries TRBV19 and TRBJ1-1, with D tentatively TRBD1 (5 bases). CDR1 and CDR2 from the germline V gene are LNHDA and SQIVND (reference sequence). Between the trimmed V and J ends, which lost 4 bases and 0 bases, there was a span of 15 bases. CDR3 size: 16 residues.

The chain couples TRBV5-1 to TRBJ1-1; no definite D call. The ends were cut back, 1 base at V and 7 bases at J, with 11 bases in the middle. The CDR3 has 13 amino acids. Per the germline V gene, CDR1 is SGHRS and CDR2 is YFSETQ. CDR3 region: CASSLTQPSEAFF. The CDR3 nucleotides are TGCGCCAGCAGCTTGACCCAACCCAGTGAAGCTTTCTTT.

The CDR3 loop reads CASSQVSYGYTF. As DNA, the CDR3 is TGCGCCAGCAGCCAAGTTAGCTATGGCTACACCTTC. V and J are TRBV10-2 and TRBJ1-2; D uncertain. There are 12 residues in the CDR3. Looked up from germline, CDR1 is WSHSY and CDR2 is SAAADI. Trimming took off 6 bases at V and 4 bases at J, with 9 bases between the two ends.

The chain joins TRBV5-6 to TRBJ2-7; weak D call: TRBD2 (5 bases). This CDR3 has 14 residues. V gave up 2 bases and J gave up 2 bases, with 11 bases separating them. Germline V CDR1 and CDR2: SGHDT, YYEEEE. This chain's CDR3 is CASSFSGSAYEQYF. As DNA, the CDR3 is TGTGCCAGCAGCTTTTCGGGAAGCGCCTACGAGCAGTACTTC.

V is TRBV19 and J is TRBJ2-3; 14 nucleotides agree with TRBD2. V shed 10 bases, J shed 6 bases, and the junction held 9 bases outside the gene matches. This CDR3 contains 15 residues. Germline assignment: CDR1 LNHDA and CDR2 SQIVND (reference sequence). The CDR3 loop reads CATSTSGRASDTQYF. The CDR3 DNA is TGTGCCACTTCGACTAGCGGGAGGGCCTCCGATACGCAGTATTTT.

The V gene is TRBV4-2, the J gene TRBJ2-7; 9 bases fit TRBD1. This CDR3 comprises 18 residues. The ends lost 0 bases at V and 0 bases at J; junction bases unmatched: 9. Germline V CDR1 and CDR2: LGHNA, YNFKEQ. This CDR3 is CASSQDSGGTGNSYEQYF. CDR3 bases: TGTGCCAGCAGCCAAGATAGTGGTGGGACAGGGAACTCCTACGAGCAGTACTTC.

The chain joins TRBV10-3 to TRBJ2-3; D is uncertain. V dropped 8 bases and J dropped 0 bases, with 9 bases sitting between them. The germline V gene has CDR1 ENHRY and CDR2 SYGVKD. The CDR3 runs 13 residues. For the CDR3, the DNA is TGTGCCATCCAGAGGTCTAGCACAGATACGCAGTATTTT. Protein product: CAIQRSSTDTQYF.

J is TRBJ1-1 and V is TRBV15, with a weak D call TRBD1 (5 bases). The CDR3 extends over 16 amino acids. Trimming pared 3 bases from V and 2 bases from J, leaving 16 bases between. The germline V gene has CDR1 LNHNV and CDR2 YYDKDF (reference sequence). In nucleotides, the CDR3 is TGTGCCACCAGCAGTTGGTTTGCGGGGGAAAACACTGAAGCTTTCTTT. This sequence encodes CATSSWFAGENTEAFF.

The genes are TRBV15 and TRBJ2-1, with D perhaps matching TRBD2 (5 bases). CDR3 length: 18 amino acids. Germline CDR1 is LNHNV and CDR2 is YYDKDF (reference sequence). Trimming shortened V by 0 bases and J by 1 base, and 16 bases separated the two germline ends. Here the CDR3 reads CATSRELGAHPSYNEQFF. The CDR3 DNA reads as TGTGCCACCAGCAGAGAGCTGGGAGCCCACCCATCCTACAATGAGCAGTTCTTC.

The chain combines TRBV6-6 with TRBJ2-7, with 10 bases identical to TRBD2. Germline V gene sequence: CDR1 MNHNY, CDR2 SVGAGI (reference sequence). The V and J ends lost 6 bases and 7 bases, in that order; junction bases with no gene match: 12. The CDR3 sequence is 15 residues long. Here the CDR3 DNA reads TGTGCCAGCAGGCTACTAGCGGGGTCATCGGGAGAGCAGTACTTC. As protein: CASRLLAGSSGEQYF.

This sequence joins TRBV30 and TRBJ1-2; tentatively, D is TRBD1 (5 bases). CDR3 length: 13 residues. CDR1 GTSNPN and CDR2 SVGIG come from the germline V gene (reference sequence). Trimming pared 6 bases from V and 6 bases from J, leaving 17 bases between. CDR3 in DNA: TGTGCCTGCGGCCGTTGGGGGGGAGATGGCTACACCTTC. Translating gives CACGRWGGDGYTF.

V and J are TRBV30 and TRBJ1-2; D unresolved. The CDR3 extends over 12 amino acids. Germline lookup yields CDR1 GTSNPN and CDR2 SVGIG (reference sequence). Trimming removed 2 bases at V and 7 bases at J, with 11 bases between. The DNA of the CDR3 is TGTGCCTGGAGTTTCGGGGAAGTTGGCTACACCTTC. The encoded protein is CAWSFGEVGYTF.

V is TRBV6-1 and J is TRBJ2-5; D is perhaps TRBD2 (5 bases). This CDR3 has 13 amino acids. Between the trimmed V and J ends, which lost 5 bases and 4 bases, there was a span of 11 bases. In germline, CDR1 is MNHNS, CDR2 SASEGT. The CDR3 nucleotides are TGTGCCAGCAGTCCGAGGGCGAGAGAGACCCAGTACTTC. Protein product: CASSPRARETQYF.

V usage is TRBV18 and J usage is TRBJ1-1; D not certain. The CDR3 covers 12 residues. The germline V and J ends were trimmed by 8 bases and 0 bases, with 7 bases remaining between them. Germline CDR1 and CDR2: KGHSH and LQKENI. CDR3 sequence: CASRSMNTEAFF. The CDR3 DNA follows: TGTGCCAGCCGTTCTATGAACACTGAAGCTTTCTTT.

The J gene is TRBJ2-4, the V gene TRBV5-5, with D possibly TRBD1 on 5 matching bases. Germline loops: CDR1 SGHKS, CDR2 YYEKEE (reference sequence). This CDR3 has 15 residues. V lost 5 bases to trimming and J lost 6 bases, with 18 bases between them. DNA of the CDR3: TGTGCCAGCAGACCTAGTTTAGGGGTTGGAAACATTCAGTACTTC. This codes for CASRPSLGVGNIQYF.

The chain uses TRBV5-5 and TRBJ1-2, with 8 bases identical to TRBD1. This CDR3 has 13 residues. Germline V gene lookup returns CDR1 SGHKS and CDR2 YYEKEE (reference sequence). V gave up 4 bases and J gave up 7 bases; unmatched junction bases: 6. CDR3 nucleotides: TGTGCCAGCAGCCCTCAGGGGGCAGGTGGCTACACCTTC. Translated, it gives CASSPQGAGGYTF.

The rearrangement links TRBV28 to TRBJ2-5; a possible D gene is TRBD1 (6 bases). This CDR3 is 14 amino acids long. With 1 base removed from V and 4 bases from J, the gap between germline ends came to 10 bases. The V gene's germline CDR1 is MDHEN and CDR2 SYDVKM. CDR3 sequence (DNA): TGTGCCAGCAGTTTATCAGGGGTTGGAGAGACCCAGTACTTC. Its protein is CASSLSGVGETQYF. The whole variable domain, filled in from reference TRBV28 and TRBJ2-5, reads DVKVTQSSRYLVKRTGEKVFLECVQDMDHENMFWYRQDPGLGLRLIYFSYDVKMKEKGDIPEGYSVSREKKERFSLILESASTNQTSMYLCASSLSGVGETQYFGPGTRLLVL.

The CDR3 loop reads CAWSVQGNTIYF. The CDR3 DNA reads as TGTGCCTGGAGTGTTCAGGGAAACACCATATATTTT. The gene calls are TRBV30 and TRBJ1-3; D gene uncertain. CDR3 size: 12 residues. Trimming left V 0 bases short and J 4 bases short, with 4 bases between. Germline V gene data show CDR1 as GTSNPN and CDR2 as SVGIG (reference sequence).

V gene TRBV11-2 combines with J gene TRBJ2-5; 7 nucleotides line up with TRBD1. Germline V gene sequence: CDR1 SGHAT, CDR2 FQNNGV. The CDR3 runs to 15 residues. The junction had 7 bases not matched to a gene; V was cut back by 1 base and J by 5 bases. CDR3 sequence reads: CASSLGRTGPETQYF. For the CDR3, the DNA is TGTGCCAGCAGCTTAGGACGGACAGGACCCGAGACCCAGTACTTC.

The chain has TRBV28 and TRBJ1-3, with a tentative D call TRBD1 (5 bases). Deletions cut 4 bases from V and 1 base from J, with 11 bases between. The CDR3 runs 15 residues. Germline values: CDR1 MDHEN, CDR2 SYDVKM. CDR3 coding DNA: TGTGCCAGCAGTTATAACAGGCCGTCTGGAAACACCATATATTTT. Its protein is CASSYNRPSGNTIYF.